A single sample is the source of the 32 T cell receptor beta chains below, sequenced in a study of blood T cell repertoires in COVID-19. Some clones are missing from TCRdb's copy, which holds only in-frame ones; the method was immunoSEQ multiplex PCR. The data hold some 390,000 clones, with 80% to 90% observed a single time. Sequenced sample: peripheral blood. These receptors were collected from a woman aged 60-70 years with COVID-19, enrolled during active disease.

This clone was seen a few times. The DNA for the CDR3 is TGTGCCAGCAGCTCCGTTAGCGGGGGAGCCAATGAGCAGTTCTTC. This encodes CASSSVSGGANEQFF. The gene calls are TRBV7-8 and TRBJ2-1; 9 nucleotides agree with TRBD2. This CDR3 has 15 amino acids. The germline gives CDR1 SGHVS, CDR2 FQNEAQ. V shed 4 bases, J shed 6 bases, and the junction held 7 bases outside the gene matches.

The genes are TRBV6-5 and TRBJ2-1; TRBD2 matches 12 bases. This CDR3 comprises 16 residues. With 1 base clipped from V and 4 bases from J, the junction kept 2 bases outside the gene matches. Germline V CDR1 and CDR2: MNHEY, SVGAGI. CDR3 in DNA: TGTGCCAGCAGTTACTTACTAGCGGGGGGTTACAATGAGCAGTTCTTC. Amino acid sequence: CASSYLLAGGYNEQFF.

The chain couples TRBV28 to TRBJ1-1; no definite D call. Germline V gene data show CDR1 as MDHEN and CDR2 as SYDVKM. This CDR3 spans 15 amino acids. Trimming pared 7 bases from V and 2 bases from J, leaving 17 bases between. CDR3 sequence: CASNPPGGHNTEAFF. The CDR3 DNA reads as TGTGCCAGCAACCCCCCTGGCGGTCATAACACTGAAGCTTTCTTT.

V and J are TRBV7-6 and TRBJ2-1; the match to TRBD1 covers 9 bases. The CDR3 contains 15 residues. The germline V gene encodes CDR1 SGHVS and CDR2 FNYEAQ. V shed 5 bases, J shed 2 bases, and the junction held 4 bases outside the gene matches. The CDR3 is CASSVGQGPYNEQFF. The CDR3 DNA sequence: TGTGCCAGCAGCGTGGGACAGGGCCCCTACAATGAGCAGTTCTTC. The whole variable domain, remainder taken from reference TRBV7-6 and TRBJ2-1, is GAGVSQSPRYKVTKRGQDVALRCDPISGHVSLYWYRQALGQGPEFLTYFNYEAQQDKSGLPNDRFSAERPEGSISTLTIQRTEQRDSAMYRCASSVGQGPYNEQFFGPGTRLTVL.

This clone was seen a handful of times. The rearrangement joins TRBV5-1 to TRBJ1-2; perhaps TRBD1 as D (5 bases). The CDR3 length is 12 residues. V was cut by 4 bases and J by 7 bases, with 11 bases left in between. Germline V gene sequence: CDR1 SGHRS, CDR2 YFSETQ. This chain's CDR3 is CASSAGLAGYTF. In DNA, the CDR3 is TGCGCCAGCAGCGCAGGGCTCGCTGGCTACACCTTC.

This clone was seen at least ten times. The CDR3 spells CASTKLGGDGYTF. In nucleotides, the CDR3 is TGTGCCAGCACCAAGCTGGGAGGGGATGGCTACACCTTC. The chain combines TRBV6-5 with TRBJ1-2, with a possible D match to TRBD1 (5 bases). CDR1 MNHEY and CDR2 SVGAGI come from the germline V gene. The CDR3 consists of 13 residues. Trimming shortened V by 7 bases and J by 6 bases, and 15 bases separated the two germline ends.

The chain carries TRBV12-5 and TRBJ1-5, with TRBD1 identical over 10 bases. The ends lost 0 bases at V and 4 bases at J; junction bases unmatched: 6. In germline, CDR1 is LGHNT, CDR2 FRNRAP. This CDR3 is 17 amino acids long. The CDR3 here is CASGLVLDRGRNQPQHF. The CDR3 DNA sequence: TGTGCTAGTGGTTTGGTTTTGGACAGGGGGAGGAATCAGCCCCAGCATTTT.

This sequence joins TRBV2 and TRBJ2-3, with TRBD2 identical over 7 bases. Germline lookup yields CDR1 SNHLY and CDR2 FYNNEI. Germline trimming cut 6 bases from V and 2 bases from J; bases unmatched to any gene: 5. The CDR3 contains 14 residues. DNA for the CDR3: TGTGCCAGCAGCGACGGGGGGATCACAGATACGCAGTATTTT. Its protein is CASSDGGITDTQYF.

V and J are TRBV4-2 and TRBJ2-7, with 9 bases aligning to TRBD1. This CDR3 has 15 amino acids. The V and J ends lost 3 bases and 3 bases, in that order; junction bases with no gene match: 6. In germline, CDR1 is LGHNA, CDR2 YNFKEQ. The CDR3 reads CASSQEDRGYYEQYF. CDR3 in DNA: TGTGCCAGCAGCCAGGAGGACAGGGGTTACTACGAGCAGTACTTC.

The CDR3: CASSFGGPPNYGYTF. The CDR3 coding sequence is TGTGCCAGCAGCTTCGGTGGGCCGCCTAACTATGGCTACACCTTC. The gene calls are TRBV6-6 and TRBJ1-2, with unresolved D. Trimming stripped 6 bases from V and 0 bases from J, with 14 bases between. This CDR3 is 15 amino acids long. Per germline, CDR1 MNHNY and CDR2 SVGAGI (reference sequence).

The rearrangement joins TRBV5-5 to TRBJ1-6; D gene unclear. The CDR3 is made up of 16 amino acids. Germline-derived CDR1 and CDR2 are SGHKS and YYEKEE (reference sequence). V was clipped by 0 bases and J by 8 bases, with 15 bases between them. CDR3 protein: CASSLDPGGNYSPLHF. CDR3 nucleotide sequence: TGTGCCAGCAGCTTGGACCCGGGAGGGAATTATTCACCCCTCCACTTT.

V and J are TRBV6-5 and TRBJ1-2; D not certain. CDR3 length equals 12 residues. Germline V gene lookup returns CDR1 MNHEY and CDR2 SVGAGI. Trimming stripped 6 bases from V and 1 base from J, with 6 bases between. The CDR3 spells CASSRLNYGYTF. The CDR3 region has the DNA TGTGCCAGCAGCCGACTTAACTATGGCTACACCTTC.

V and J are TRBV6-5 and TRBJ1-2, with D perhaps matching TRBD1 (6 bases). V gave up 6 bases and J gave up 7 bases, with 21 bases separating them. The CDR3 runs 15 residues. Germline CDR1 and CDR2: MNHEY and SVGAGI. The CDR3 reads CASRRVTTRGGGYTF. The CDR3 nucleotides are TGTGCCAGCAGGCGGGTCACGACTAGGGGGGGTGGCTACACCTTC.

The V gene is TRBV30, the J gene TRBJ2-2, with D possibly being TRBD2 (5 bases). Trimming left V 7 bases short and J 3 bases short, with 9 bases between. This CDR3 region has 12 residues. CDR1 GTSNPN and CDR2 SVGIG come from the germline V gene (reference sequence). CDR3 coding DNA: TGTGCCTCAAACGGGGACACCGGGGAGCTGTTTTTT. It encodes CASNGDTGELFF.

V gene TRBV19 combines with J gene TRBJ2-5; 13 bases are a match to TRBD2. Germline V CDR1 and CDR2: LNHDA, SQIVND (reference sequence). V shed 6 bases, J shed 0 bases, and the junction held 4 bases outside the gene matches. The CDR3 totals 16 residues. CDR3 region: CASRRTSGGYQETQYF. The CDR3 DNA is TGTGCCAGTAGAAGGACTAGCGGGGGCTACCAAGAGACCCAGTACTTC.

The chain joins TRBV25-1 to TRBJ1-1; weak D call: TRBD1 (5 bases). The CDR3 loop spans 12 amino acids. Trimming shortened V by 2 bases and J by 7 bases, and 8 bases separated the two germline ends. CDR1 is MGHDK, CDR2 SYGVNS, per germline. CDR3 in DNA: TGTGCCAGCAGTGAAGGGGGGATTGAAGCTTTCTTT. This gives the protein CASSEGGIEAFF.

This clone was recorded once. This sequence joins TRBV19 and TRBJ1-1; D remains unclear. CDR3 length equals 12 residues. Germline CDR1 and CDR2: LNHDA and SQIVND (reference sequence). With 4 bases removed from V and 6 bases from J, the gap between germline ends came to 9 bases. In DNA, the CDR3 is TGTGCCAGTAGTACCCTCCCCGCTGAAGCTTTCTTT. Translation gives CASSTLPAEAFF.

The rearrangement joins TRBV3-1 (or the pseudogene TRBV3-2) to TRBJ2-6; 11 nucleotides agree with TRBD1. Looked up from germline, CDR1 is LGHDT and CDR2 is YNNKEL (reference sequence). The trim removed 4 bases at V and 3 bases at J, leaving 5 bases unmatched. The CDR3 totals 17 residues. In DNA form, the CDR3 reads TGTGCCAGCAGCCCGTGGACAGGGGGCGGTGGGGCCAACGTCCTGACTTTC. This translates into CASSPWTGGGGANVLTF.

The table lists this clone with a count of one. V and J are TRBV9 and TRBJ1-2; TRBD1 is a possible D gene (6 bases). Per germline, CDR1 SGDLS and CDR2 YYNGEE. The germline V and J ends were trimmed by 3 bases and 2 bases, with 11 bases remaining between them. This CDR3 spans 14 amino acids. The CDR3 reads CASSGQVANYGYTF. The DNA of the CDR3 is TGTGCCAGCAGCGGACAGGTAGCGAACTATGGCTACACCTTC. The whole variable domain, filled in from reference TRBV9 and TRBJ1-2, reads DSGVTQTPKHLITATGQRVTLRCSPRSGDLSVYWYQQSLDQGLQFLIQYYNGEERAKGNILERFSAQQFPDLHSELNLSSLELGDSALYFCASSGQVANYGYTFGSGTRLTVV.

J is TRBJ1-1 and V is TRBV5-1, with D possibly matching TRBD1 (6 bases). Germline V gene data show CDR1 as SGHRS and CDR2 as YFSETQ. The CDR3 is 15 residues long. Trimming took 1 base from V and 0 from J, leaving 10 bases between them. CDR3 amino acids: CASSLSPGVNTEAFF. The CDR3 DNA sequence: TGCGCCAGCAGCTTGAGTCCAGGGGTGAACACTGAAGCTTTCTTT.

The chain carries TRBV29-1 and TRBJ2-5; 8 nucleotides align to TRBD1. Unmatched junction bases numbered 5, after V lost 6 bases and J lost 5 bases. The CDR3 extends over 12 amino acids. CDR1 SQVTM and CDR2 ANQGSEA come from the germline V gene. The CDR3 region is CSVSGGRETQYF. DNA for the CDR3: TGCAGCGTCTCAGGGGGCCGGGAGACCCAGTACTTC.

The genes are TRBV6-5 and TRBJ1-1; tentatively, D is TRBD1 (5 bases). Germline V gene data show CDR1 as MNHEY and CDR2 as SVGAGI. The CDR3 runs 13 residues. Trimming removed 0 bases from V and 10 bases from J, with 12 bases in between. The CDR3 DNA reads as TGTGCCAGCAGTTACTCGATAAACGGGGGAGCTTTCTTT. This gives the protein CASSYSINGGAFF.

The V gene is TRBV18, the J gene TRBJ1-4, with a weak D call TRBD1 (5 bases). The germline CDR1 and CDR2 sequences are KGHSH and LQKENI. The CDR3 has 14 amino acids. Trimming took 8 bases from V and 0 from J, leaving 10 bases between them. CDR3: CASLDRATNEKLFF. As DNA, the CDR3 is TGTGCCAGCCTAGACAGAGCAACTAATGAAAAACTGTTTTTT.

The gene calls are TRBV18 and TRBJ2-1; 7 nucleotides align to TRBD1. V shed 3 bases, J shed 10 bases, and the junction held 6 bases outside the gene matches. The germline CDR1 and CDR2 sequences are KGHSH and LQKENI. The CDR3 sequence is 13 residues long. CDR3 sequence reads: CASSPNRGQEQFF. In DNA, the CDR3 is TGTGCCAGCTCACCTAACAGGGGACAAGAGCAGTTCTTC.

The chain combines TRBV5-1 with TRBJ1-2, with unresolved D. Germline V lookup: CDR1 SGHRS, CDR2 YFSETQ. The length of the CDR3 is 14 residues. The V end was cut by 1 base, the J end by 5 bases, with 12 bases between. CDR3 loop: CASSLQAPKYGYTF. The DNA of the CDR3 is TGCGCCAGCAGCTTGCAGGCCCCAAAATATGGCTACACCTTC.

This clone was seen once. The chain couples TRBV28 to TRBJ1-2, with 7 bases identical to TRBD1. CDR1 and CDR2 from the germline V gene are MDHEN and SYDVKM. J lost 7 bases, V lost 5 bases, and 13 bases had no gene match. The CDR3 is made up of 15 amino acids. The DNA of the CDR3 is TGTGCCAGCAGTCCTACAACCTCAGGGGGATCTGGCTACACCTTC. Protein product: CASSPTTSGGSGYTF.

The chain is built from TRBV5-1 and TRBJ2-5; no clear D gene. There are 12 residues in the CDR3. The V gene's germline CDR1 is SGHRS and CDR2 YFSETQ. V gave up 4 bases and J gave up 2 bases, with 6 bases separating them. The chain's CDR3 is CASSIRQETQYF. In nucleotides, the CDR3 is TGCGCCAGCAGCATACGGCAAGAGACCCAGTACTTC.

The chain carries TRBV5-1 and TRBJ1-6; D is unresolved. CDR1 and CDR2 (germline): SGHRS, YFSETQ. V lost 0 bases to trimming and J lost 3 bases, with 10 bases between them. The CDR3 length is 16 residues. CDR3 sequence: CASSLGGSGYNSPLHF. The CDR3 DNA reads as TGCGCCAGCAGCTTGGGAGGGAGTGGCTATAATTCACCCCTCCACTTT. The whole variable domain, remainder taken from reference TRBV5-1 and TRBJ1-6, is KAGVTQTPRYLIKTRGQQVTLSCSPISGHRSVSWYQQTPGQGLQFLFEYFSETQRNKGNFPGRFSGRQFSNSRSEMNVSTLELGDSALYLCASSLGGSGYNSPLHFGNGTRLTVT.

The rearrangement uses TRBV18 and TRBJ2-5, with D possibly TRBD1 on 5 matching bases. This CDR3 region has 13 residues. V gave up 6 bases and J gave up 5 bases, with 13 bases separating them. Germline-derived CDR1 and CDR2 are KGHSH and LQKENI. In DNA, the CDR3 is TGTGCCAGCTCTCCCGGCAGGGCCGAGACCCAGTACTTC. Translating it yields CASSPGRAETQYF.

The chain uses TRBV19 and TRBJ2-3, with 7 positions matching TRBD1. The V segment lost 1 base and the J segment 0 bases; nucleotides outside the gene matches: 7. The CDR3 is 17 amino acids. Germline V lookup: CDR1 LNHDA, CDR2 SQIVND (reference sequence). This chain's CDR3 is CASSIAKGALSTDTQYF. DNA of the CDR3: TGTGCCAGTAGTATAGCAAAGGGGGCCCTTAGCACAGATACGCAGTATTTT. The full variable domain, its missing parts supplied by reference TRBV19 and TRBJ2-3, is DGGITQSPKYLFRKEGQNVTLSCEQNLNHDAMYWYRQDPGQGLRLIYYSQIVNDFQKGDIAEGYSVSREKKESFPLTVTSAQKNPTAFYLCASSIAKGALSTDTQYFGPGTRLTVL.

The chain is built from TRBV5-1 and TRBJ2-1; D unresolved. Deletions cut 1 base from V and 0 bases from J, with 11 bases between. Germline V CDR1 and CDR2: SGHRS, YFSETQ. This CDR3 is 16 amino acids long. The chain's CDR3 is CASSLLATPSYNEQFF. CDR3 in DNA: TGCGCCAGCAGCTTGTTAGCCACCCCCTCCTACAATGAGCAGTTCTTC. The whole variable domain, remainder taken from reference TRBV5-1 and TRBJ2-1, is KAGVTQTPRYLIKTRGQQVTLSCSPISGHRSVSWYQQTPGQGLQFLFEYFSETQRNKGNFPGRFSGRQFSNSRSEMNVSTLELGDSALYLCASSLLATPSYNEQFFGPGTRLTVL.

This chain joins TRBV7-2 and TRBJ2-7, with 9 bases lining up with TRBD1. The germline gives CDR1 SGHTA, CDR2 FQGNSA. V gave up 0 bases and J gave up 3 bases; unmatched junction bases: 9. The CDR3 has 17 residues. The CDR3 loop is CASSLAAAGQGGYEQYF. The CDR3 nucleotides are TGTGCCAGCAGCTTAGCGGCCGCGGGACAGGGAGGCTACGAGCAGTACTTC.